These 29 T cell receptor beta chains were sequenced from one sample in a study of post-analysis software for immune sequencing data. Which antigens these TCRs recognize remains unknown. The TCR beta cDNA libraries contained unique molecular identifiers. TCRdb passed the PCR reads through MiXCR, listing each CDR3 protein once. The sample has hundreds of thousands of distinct CDR3 sequences; 44% are singletons. The study's findings and limits: Relative to controls, patients had about five TRBV segments at higher frequency, with TRBV5-6, TRBV5-1 and TRBV20-1 among these.

Sequences were obtained from blood. The origin of the receptors is a girl between 5 and 17 years old with multiple sclerosis.

The V gene is TRBV10-1, the J gene TRBJ2-7; D may be TRBD1 (6 bases). Trimming pared 8 bases from V and 2 bases from J, leaving 10 bases between. The CDR3 length is 12 residues. CDR1 and CDR2 from the germline V gene are WNHNN and SYGVQD (reference sequence). CDR3: CASGPGAYEQYF. The CDR3 nucleotides are TGCGCCAGCGGCCCAGGGGCCTACGAGCAGTACTTC.

The chain links TRBV6-2 or TRBV6-3 to TRBJ2-1, with 9 bases identical to TRBD1. V shed 0 bases and J 0 bases; nucleotides not matched to a gene: 9. CDR1 and CDR2 (germline): MNHEY, SVGEGT. The CDR3 extends over 19 amino acids. The chain's CDR3 is CASSYSMGQGPSSYNEQFF. CDR3 DNA sequence: TGTGCCAGCAGTTACTCGATGGGACAGGGCCCTAGCTCCTACAATGAGCAGTTCTTC.

The sample holds a few counts of this clonotype. The chain is built from TRBV20-1 and TRBJ1-2; 7 nucleotides agree with TRBD1. Germline CDR1 and CDR2: DFQATT and SNEGSKA (reference sequence). This CDR3 has 17 residues. Trimming at V came to 2 bases and at J to 0 bases, leaving 12 bases not matched to a gene. CDR3 in amino acids: CSARLRAGGPPNYGYTF. The CDR3 DNA is TGCAGTGCTAGATTGCGGGCAGGGGGGCCGCCTAACTATGGCTACACCTTC.

In DNA, the CDR3 is TGCAGCGTTCTGCGGGGGGCGGGCGAGCAGTACTTC. Translating it yields CSVLRGAGEQYF. The chain is built from TRBV29-1 and TRBJ2-7; TRBD2 agrees at 8 bases. This CDR3 is 12 amino acids long. The V gene's germline CDR1 is SQVTM and CDR2 ANQGSEA. The junction had 6 bases not matched to a gene; V was cut back by 5 bases and J by 6 bases.

The chain couples TRBV29-1 to TRBJ1-2; D gene unclear. Per germline, CDR1 SQVTM and CDR2 ANQGSEA. CDR3 length: 13 amino acids. V was shortened by 6 bases and J by 3 bases, with 14 bases between the two germline ends. CDR3 amino acids: CSVGGRLDYGYTF. CDR3 in DNA: TGCAGCGTCGGAGGGAGGTTGGACTATGGCTACACCTTC.

The chain is built from TRBV9 and TRBJ2-5, with D possibly matching TRBD2 (5 bases). This CDR3 comprises 14 residues. Germline CDR1 and CDR2: SGDLS and YYNGEE. The V end lost 5 bases, the J end lost 3 bases, and 14 bases lay between the germline ends. The CDR3 region has the DNA TGTGCCAGCAGTCACCCGGGGTTCAAAGAGACCCAGTACTTC. The encoded protein is CASSHPGFKETQYF.

The chain combines TRBV6-1 with TRBJ2-7; TRBD2 matches at 10 bases. From germline, CDR1 is MNHNS and CDR2 SASEGT. The CDR3 is 15 residues long. After removal of 3 bases from V and 5 bases from J, the junction contained 7 bases not matched to a gene. CDR3 in DNA: TGTGCCAGCAGTGAGTCAGCGGGGGGGCCCCACGAGCAGTACTTC. Translated, it gives CASSESAGGPHEQYF.

The rearrangement uses TRBV9 and TRBJ2-7; D remains unclear. Germline loops: CDR1 SGDLS, CDR2 YYNGEE. CDR3 size: 14 residues. V gave up 0 bases and J gave up 3 bases, with 10 bases separating them. CDR3: CASSVEVSYYEQYF. In DNA, the CDR3 is TGTGCCAGCAGCGTAGAAGTCAGTTACTACGAGCAGTACTTC.

As for this clonotype: A much larger clone differs by one base, so this may be a read error. The chain employs TRBV4-2 and TRBJ2-5; 10 nucleotides agree with TRBD2. Germline V gene data show CDR1 as LGHNA and CDR2 as YNFKEQ. The CDR3 spans 14 residues. V shed 5 bases, J shed 11 bases, and the junction held 11 bases outside the gene matches. CDR3 protein: CASSFSGGRNEQYF. CDR3 nucleotide sequence: TGTGCCAGCAGCTTTAGCGGGGGGAGGAATGAGCAGTACTTC.

A note on this clonotype: A read error may be the cause here, since a much bigger clone is one base away. The V gene is TRBV27, the J gene TRBJ2-1; the D is unclear. The CDR3 spans 12 residues. V was cut by 7 bases and J by 4 bases, with 8 bases left in between. Looked up from germline, CDR1 is MNHEY and CDR2 is SMNVEV (reference sequence). The CDR3 DNA reads as TGTGCCAGCAAAGGGAATTACAATGAGCAGTTCTTC. Translation gives CASKGNYNEQFF.

V and J are TRBV15 and TRBJ2-1; no clear D. With 0 bases removed from V and 3 bases from J, the gap between germline ends came to 18 bases. The CDR3 contains 18 residues. Per the germline V gene, CDR1 is LNHNV and CDR2 is YYDKDF (reference sequence). CDR3 protein: CATSRDMGSPAYYNEQFF. The CDR3 nucleotides are TGTGCCACCAGCAGAGATATGGGCAGTCCGGCGTACTACAATGAGCAGTTCTTC.

The chain recombines TRBV10-3 with TRBJ1-1, with 7 bases that match TRBD1. Germline V gene lookup returns CDR1 ENHRY and CDR2 SYGVKD. The CDR3 consists of 17 residues. Unmatched junction bases numbered 8, after V lost 1 base and J lost 0 bases. The CDR3 DNA sequence: TGTGCCATCAGTGAGTTGAAGGGGGCTAAAGTGAACACTGAAGCTTTCTTT. Its protein is CAISELKGAKVNTEAFF.

This clonotype was seen more than once but under ten times. The DNA is omitted, as the CDR3 cannot be located on it reliably, and the CDR3 follows TCRdb's listing. The rearrangement uses TRBV5-8 and TRBJ1-4. The germline V gene has CDR1 SGHTS and CDR2 YDEGEE. The CDR3 comprises 15 residues, both ends counted. This CDR3 reads CASSSSGRSNEKLFF.

The chain is built from TRBV4-3 and TRBJ1-4, with D unclear. The CDR3 covers 17 residues. From germline, CDR1 is LGHNA and CDR2 YSLEER. V lost 0 bases, J lost 3 bases, and 14 bases lay in between. DNA for the CDR3: TGCGCCAGCAGCCAAGATAATTCAGCGGCGGCTAATGAAAAACTGTTTTTT. It encodes CASSQDNSAAANEKLFF.

The CDR3 loop reads CASSYGLAGPSFF. In DNA, the CDR3 is TGTGCCAGCAGCTACGGACTAGCGGGACCCTCGTTCTTC. The J gene is TRBJ2-1, the V gene TRBV5-6; 12 bases are shared with TRBD2. V lost 3 bases and J lost 15; bases outside the gene matches: 7. The CDR3 consists of 13 residues. Germline CDR1 SGHDT, CDR2 YYEEEE.

DNA for the CDR3: TGTGCCAGCTACGGGGCAGGGCCGATAGGATTACTCTATGGCTACACCTTC. It codes for CASYGAGPIGLLYGYTF. V and J are TRBV27 and TRBJ1-2, with D possibly being TRBD1 (5 bases). Germline V gene lookup returns CDR1 MNHEY and CDR2 SMNVEV (reference sequence). The V gene lost 8 bases and the J gene lost 4 bases, with 26 bases spanning the gap. This CDR3 has 17 residues.

The chain recombines TRBV19 with TRBJ2-1; 7 nucleotides match TRBD2. In germline, CDR1 is LNHDA, CDR2 SQIVND (reference sequence). V was clipped by 1 base and J by 8 bases; unmatched bases: 11. The CDR3 is 16 amino acids. The CDR3 loop is CASSIVGHRTRYEQFF. CDR3 DNA: TGTGCCAGTAGTATAGTCGGGCACAGGACTAGATATGAGCAGTTCTTC.

This clonotype was observed a few times. The chain combines TRBV2 with TRBJ2-3, with D perhaps given as TRBD1 or TRBD2 (6 bases each). Germline loops: CDR1 SNHLY, CDR2 FYNNEI. V gave up 7 bases and J gave up 6 bases, with 20 bases separating them. The CDR3 has 15 amino acids. Written as DNA, the CDR3 is TGTGCCAGCATGCCTATGTCCAGGGGAGGTGATACGCAGTATTTT. Its translation: CASMPMSRGGDTQYF.

The chain recombines TRBV12-3 or TRBV12-4 with TRBJ2-3; D possibly corresponds to TRBD1 (5 bases). The ends were cut back, 6 bases at V and 6 bases at J, with 13 bases in the middle. The CDR3 runs to 13 residues. CDR3 amino acids: CASRPTASDTQYF. The CDR3 region has the DNA TGTGCCAGCAGGCCGACAGCCTCGGATACGCAGTATTTT.

The chain couples TRBV5-1 to TRBJ2-7; D ambiguous. With 5 bases removed from V and 5 bases from J, the gap between germline ends came to 20 bases. This CDR3 comprises 15 residues. CDR1 and CDR2 (germline): SGHRS, YFSETQ. The DNA for the CDR3 is TGCGCCAGCAGTTCTCTATGGGCAGCGATCCACGAGCAGTACTTC. Protein: CASSSLWAAIHEQYF.

This chain connects TRBV4-1 to TRBJ1-5; D unresolved. CDR1 and CDR2 (germline): MGHRA, YSYEKL. Trimming removed 1 base from V and 0 bases from J, with 10 bases in between. This CDR3 spans 16 amino acids. The CDR3 nucleotides read TGCGCCAGCAGCCAAGTGTCAGAATATAGCAATCAGCCCCAGCATTTT. Translating gives CASSQVSEYSNQPQHF.

In regard to this clonotype: Mismatch with germline at one junction end may stem from a read error. The chain employs TRBV5-1 and TRBJ2-1; TRBD2 matches at 7 bases. Germline V lookup: CDR1 SGHRS, CDR2 YFSETQ. CDR3 length equals 16 residues. CDR3 protein: CAGSLLGGTAYNEQFF. CDR3 bases: TGCGCCGGCAGCTTGTTGGGGGGGACCGCTTACAATGAGCAGTTCTTC.

This clonotype was observed a handful of times. The rearrangement links TRBV20-1 to TRBJ2-7, with TRBD1 matching over 7 bases. This CDR3 is 13 amino acids long. The junction had 8 bases not matched to a gene; V was cut back by 4 bases and J by 5 bases. Germline V CDR1 and CDR2: DFQATT, SNEGSKA (reference sequence). In DNA, the CDR3 is TGCAGTGCTAAGGGGACAGTAGGCGACGAGCAGTACTTC. As protein: CSAKGTVGDEQYF.

The chain carries TRBV7-6 and TRBJ2-1; a weak D match, TRBD1 (6 bases). V gave up 5 bases and J gave up 2 bases, with 16 bases separating them. CDR3 length: 16 residues. From germline, CDR1 is SGHVS and CDR2 FNYEAQ. CDR3 region: CASSPEGQGPYNEQFF. The CDR3 DNA reads TGTGCCAGCAGCCCCGAGGGGCAGGGGCCCTACAATGAGCAGTTCTTC. The full variable domain, with the rest looked up from reference TRBV7-6 and TRBJ2-1, is GAGVSQSPRYKVTKRGQDVALRCDPISGHVSLYWYRQALGQGPEFLTYFNYEAQQDKSGLPNDRFSAERPEGSISTLTIQRTEQRDSAMYRCASSPEGQGPYNEQFFGPGTRLTVL.

The CDR3 DNA reads as TGCGCCAGCAGCTTGGCCACACAGGGGGGGGACGAGCAGTACTTC. Its protein is CASSLATQGGDEQYF. The rearrangement joins TRBV5-1 to TRBJ2-7; D may be TRBD1 (8 bases). Trimming stripped 0 bases from V and 5 bases from J, with 15 bases between. The CDR3 covers 15 residues. Germline V gene data show CDR1 as SGHRS and CDR2 as YFSETQ.

J is TRBJ2-1 and V is TRBV29-1; 8 nucleotides agree with TRBD1. V lost 4 bases to trimming and J lost 15 bases; unmatched junction nucleotides: 17. Germline V gives CDR1 SQVTM, CDR2 ANQGSEA. This CDR3 contains 14 residues. The CDR3 region has the DNA TGCAGCGTTGGGAGTGGGTTATGGGGACAGGATACGTTCTTC. It specifies CSVGSGLWGQDTFF.

This clonotype was counted only a few times. In DNA form, the CDR3 reads TGTGCCAGCAGCCCCCCGACTAGGGAGACGTTCTTC. This sequence encodes CASSPPTRETFF. This chain joins TRBV7-9 and TRBJ2-1; a possible D gene is TRBD2 (6 bases). Trimming removed 5 bases at V and 15 bases at J, with 17 bases between. CDR1 and CDR2 (germline): SEHNR, FQNEAQ (reference sequence). The CDR3 is 12 amino acids.

The sample holds many counts of this clonotype. This chain connects TRBV29-1 to TRBJ2-7, with 9 positions matching TRBD2. The V segment lost 4 bases and the J segment 0 bases; nucleotides outside the gene matches: 13. There are 17 residues in the CDR3. Germline V lookup: CDR1 SQVTM, CDR2 ANQGSEA. CDR3 sequence: CSVVEKSSGIFSYEQYF. CDR3 sequence (DNA): TGCAGCGTTGTGGAAAAGTCTAGCGGGATATTCTCCTACGAGCAGTACTTC.

As regards this clonotype: A read error may account for a junction end that differs from germline. This chain connects TRBV6-5 to TRBJ2-3; TRBD2 matches 9 bases. The germline V gene encodes CDR1 MNHEY and CDR2 SVGAGI. The CDR3 is 19 amino acids. The CDR3 loop reads CASSYFIPGLAASTDTRYF. The CDR3 nucleotides read TGTGCCAGCAGTTACTTTATTCCGGGACTAGCTGCTAGCACAGATACGCGGTATTTT.